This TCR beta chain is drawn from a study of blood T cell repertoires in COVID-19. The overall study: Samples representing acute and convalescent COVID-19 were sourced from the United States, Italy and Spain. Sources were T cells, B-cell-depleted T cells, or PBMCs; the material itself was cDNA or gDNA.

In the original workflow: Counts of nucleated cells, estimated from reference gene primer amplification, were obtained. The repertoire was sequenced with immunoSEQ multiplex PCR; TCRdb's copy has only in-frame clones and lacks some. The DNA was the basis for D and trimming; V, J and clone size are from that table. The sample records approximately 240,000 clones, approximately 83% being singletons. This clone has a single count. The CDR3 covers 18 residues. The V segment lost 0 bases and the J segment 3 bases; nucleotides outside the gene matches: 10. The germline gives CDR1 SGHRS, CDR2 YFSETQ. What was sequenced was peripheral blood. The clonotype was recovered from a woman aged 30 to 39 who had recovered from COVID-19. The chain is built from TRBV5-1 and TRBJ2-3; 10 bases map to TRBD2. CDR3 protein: CASSLVSGGAPPTDTQYF. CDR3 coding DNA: TGCGCCAGCAGCTTGGTGAGCGGGGGGGCGCCACCAACAGATACGCAGTATTTT.